Each of the 22 T cell receptor beta chains below was sequenced from the same sample in a study of blood T cell repertoires in COVID-19. The method was immunoSEQ multiplex PCR; TCRdb's version includes in-frame clones alone and lacks a portion of them. This sample has 80,000 to 100,000 clones, with about 79% found just once. The sample consisted of peripheral blood. The receptors shown here come from a human donor in a cohort sampled during active COVID-19.

This clone was seen more than once but under ten times. V usage is TRBV5-1 and J usage is TRBJ2-2; D is unclear. This CDR3 contains 14 residues. Germline CDR1 SGHRS, CDR2 YFSETQ. With 6 bases removed from V and 6 bases from J, the gap between germline ends came to 15 bases. CDR3 coding DNA: TGCGCCAGCATGCCGTTTGAGGCGTCCGGGGAGCTGTTTTTT. This translates into CASMPFEASGELFF.

V usage is TRBV2 and J usage is TRBJ2-1, with 12 bases fitting TRBD2. Trimming at V came to 8 bases and at J to 6 bases, leaving 5 bases not matched to a gene. The CDR3 runs 14 residues. Germline assignment: CDR1 SNHLY and CDR2 FYNNEI. CDR3 DNA sequence: TGTGCCAGCCCAAGGACTAGCGGGATCAATGAGCAGTTCTTC. This codes for CASPRTSGINEQFF.

The chain recombines TRBV9 with TRBJ1-2; D remains unclear. The CDR3 contains 13 residues. Germline V gene data show CDR1 as SGDLS and CDR2 as YYNGEE. The germline V and J ends were trimmed by 4 bases and 7 bases, with 14 bases remaining between them. The CDR3 spells CASSPAMRGGYTF. The DNA of the CDR3 is TGTGCCAGCAGCCCGGCGATGCGGGGTGGCTACACCTTC.

The chain employs TRBV2 and TRBJ2-2; 12 nucleotides match TRBD1. Trimming at V came to 8 bases and at J to 6 bases, leaving 7 bases not matched to a gene. The CDR3 runs 15 residues. Per germline, CDR1 SNHLY and CDR2 FYNNEI. This CDR3 reads CASLPGQGASGELFF. As DNA, the CDR3 is TGTGCCAGCCTCCCGGGACAGGGGGCATCCGGGGAGCTGTTTTTT.

A single count supports this clone. The chain employs TRBV5-6 and TRBJ2-7; maybe TRBD1 (6 bases). CDR1 is SGHDT, CDR2 YYEEEE, per germline. This CDR3 region has 15 residues. Trimming cost V 3 bases and J 2 bases, with 15 bases left between them. DNA of the CDR3: TGTGCCAGCAGCTCGCCAACAGGGTCGGCCTACGAGCAGTACTTC. Translation: CASSSPTGSAYEQYF. The full variable domain, rest sourced from reference TRBV5-6 and TRBJ2-7, is DAGVTQSPTHLIKTRGQQVTLRCSPKSGHDTVSWYQQALGQGPQFIFQYYEEEERQRGNFPDRFSGHQFPNYSSELNVNALLLGDSALYLCASSSPTGSAYEQYFGPGTRLTVT.

This chain links TRBV4-1 with TRBJ2-5, with D perhaps TRBD1 (5 bases). The ends were cut back, 2 bases at V and 4 bases at J, with 23 bases in the middle. This CDR3 contains 18 residues. Germline CDR1 reads MGHRA; CDR2 reads YSYEKL. The CDR3, as DNA: TGCGCCAGCAGCCAACACCCTCAGGGTATCGGGTTTCGAGAGACCCAGTACTTC. Residues: CASSQHPQGIGFRETQYF.

This chain links TRBV19 with TRBJ1-1; the match to TRBD1 covers 8 bases. The germline V gene encodes CDR1 LNHDA and CDR2 SQIVND (reference sequence). The V gene end was trimmed by 8 bases and the J gene end by 5 bases; junction bases not matched to a gene: 16. The CDR3 is made up of 16 amino acids. The CDR3, as DNA: TGTGCCAGTCTTCCGCTCCCCGGACAGGGCGATACTGAAGCTTTCTTT. Its protein is CASLPLPGQGDTEAFF.

This chain connects TRBV5-1 to TRBJ1-1, with D perhaps matching TRBD1 (5 bases). The V gene lost 4 bases and the J gene lost 5 bases, with 18 bases spanning the gap. The CDR3 loop spans 15 amino acids. Germline V gives CDR1 SGHRS, CDR2 YFSETQ. CDR3 DNA: TGCGCCAGCAGCGAGGCATCGGGGGGATTAACTGAAGCTTTCTTT. It yields the protein CASSEASGGLTEAFF.

The chain joins TRBV24-1 to TRBJ2-5, with D unresolved. V was trimmed by 4 bases and J by 5 bases, leaving 4 bases between them. The CDR3 runs 11 residues. The germline V gene encodes CDR1 KGHDR and CDR2 SFDVKD. In DNA form, the CDR3 reads TGTGCCACCAGTGACACTGAGACCCAGTACTTC. Translation: CATSDTETQYF.

The chain joins TRBV6-2 or TRBV6-3 to TRBJ2-7, with a tentative D call TRBD1 (5 bases). This CDR3 is 12 amino acids long. V lost 3 bases and J lost 8, with 11 bases in between. The germline V gene encodes CDR1 MNHEY and CDR2 SVGEGT. The CDR3 sequence: CASSYRQGQQYV. Here the CDR3 DNA reads TGTGCCAGCAGTTATCGGCAGGGTCAGCAGTACGTC.

The J gene is TRBJ1-4, the V gene TRBV10-3, with D hard to call. The ends were cut back, 0 bases at V and 8 bases at J, with 10 bases in the middle. This CDR3 has 14 residues. CDR1 and CDR2 from the germline V gene are ENHRY and SYGVKD. The CDR3 DNA reads as TGTGCCATCAGTGAGTCGACTCCGAGGGAAAAACTGTTTTTT. It yields the protein CAISESTPREKLFF.

CDR3 nucleotides: TGTGCCAGCAGCTTTGGCAGGAGGTGGGTTTCTGAAGCTTTCTTT. Translated: CASSFGRRWVSEAFF. The rearrangement links TRBV11-3 to TRBJ1-1; D not certain. The CDR3 loop spans 15 amino acids. Per germline, CDR1 SGHNT and CDR2 YENEEA. V was cut by 3 bases and J by 6 bases, with 17 bases left in between.

This clone was picked up a small number of times. The chain couples TRBV5-4 to TRBJ1-1; 7 bases line up with TRBD1. This CDR3 contains 12 residues. Germline CDR1 is SGHNT and CDR2 is YYREEE (reference sequence). V lost 3 bases and J lost 11; bases outside the gene matches: 7. The DNA of the CDR3 is TGTGCCAGCAGCTGGGGACAGTCGGATGCTTTCTTT. Encoded protein: CASSWGQSDAFF.

This chain joins TRBV6-6 and TRBJ1-6; TRBD1 matches 9 bases. V was clipped by 5 bases and J by 4 bases; unmatched bases: 3. Germline V gene data show CDR1 as MNHNY and CDR2 as SVGAGI (reference sequence). The CDR3 consists of 15 residues. CDR3 loop: CASSRGQGYNSPLHF. The CDR3 DNA is TGTGCCAGCAGTCGGGGACAGGGTTATAATTCACCCCTCCACTTT.

In DNA, the CDR3 is TGTGCCAGCAGTGGACATCTCCAAGAGACCCAGTACTTC. This codes for CASSGHLQETQYF. J is TRBJ2-5 and V is TRBV6-6; D is perhaps TRBD1 (5 bases). Trimming cost V 5 bases and J 1 base, with 8 bases left between them. From germline, CDR1 is MNHNY and CDR2 SVGAGI (reference sequence). The CDR3 length is 13 residues.

The rearrangement links TRBV15 to TRBJ2-5, with a weak D call TRBD1 (6 bases). Trimming removed 0 bases at V and 4 bases at J, with 12 bases between. CDR3 length equals 15 residues. The germline V gene encodes CDR1 LNHNV and CDR2 YYDKDF (reference sequence). The CDR3 protein is CATSRDLGGRETQYF. The DNA of the CDR3 is TGTGCCACCAGCAGAGATCTAGGGGGACGAGAGACCCAGTACTTC.

In its sample, this clone ranks as medium-sized. The gene calls are TRBV2 and TRBJ2-7, with 13 positions matching TRBD2. CDR1 is SNHLY, CDR2 FYNNEI, per germline. V gave up 1 base and J gave up 7 bases; unmatched junction bases: 13. This CDR3 has 18 amino acids. CDR3 DNA: TGTGCCAGCAGTGAAGAGGGTTTCGGACTAGCGGGAGTTGTGGAGCAGTACGTC. The encoded protein is CASSEEGFGLAGVVEQYV.

This chain connects TRBV4-1 to TRBJ2-1; 9 nucleotides agree with TRBD2. Germline trimming cut 1 base from V and 3 bases from J; bases unmatched to any gene: 4. Germline CDR1 is MGHRA and CDR2 is YSYEKL. This CDR3 is 16 amino acids long. This CDR3 is CASSQVAGADYNEQFF. In DNA, the CDR3 is TGCGCCAGCAGCCAAGTAGCGGGAGCAGACTACAATGAGCAGTTCTTC.

The chain has TRBV27 and TRBJ2-1, with D possibly TRBD2 on 6 matching bases. The CDR3 covers 15 residues. Germline CDR1 reads MNHEY; CDR2 reads SMNVEV (reference sequence). V shed 0 bases and J shed 3 bases, with 9 bases lying between them. CDR3 amino acids: CASSLSMGGYNEQFF. The CDR3 DNA sequence: TGTGCCAGCAGTTTATCGATGGGGGGCTACAATGAGCAGTTCTTC.

The rearrangement joins TRBV6-5 to TRBJ2-7; 11 positions match TRBD1. V was clipped by 4 bases and J by 0 bases; unmatched bases: 2. Germline values: CDR1 MNHEY, CDR2 SVGAGI. The CDR3 covers 15 residues. The DNA of the CDR3 is TGTGCCAGCAGTTGGGGGACAGGGGGCTCCTACGAGCAGTACTTC. Encoded protein: CASSWGTGGSYEQYF.

The J gene is TRBJ1-3, the V gene TRBV4-1; D is ambiguous. CDR3 length: 15 amino acids. Between the trimmed V and J ends, which lost 1 base and 1 base, there was a span of 8 bases. The germline gives CDR1 MGHRA, CDR2 YSYEKL. CDR3 nucleotide sequence: TGCGCCAGCAGCCAAGTTTATGTTTCTGGAAACACCATATATTTT. Encoded protein: CASSQVYVSGNTIYF.

The chain employs TRBV28 and TRBJ2-3, with TRBD2 matching 11 bases. Germline CDR1 reads MDHEN; CDR2 reads SYDVKM. V lost 4 bases to trimming and J lost 4 bases; unmatched junction nucleotides: 1. This CDR3 is 14 amino acids long. The CDR3 sequence is CASSSTSGADTQYF. Here the CDR3 DNA reads TGTGCCAGCAGTTCGACTAGCGGGGCAGATACGCAGTATTTT.